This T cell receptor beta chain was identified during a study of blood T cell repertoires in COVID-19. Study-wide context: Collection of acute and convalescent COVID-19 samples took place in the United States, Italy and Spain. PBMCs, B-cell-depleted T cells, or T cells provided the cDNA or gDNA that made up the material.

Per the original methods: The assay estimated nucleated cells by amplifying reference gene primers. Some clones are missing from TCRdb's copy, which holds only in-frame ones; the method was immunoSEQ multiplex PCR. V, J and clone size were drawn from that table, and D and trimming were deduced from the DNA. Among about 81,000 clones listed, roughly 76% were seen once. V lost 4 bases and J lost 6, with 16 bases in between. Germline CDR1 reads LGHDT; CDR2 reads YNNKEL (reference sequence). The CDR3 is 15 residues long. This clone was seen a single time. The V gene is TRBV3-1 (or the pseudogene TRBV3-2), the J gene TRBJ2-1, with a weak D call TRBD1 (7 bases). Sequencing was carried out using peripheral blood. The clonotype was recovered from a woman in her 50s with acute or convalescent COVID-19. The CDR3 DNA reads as TGTGCCAGCAGCCGCACCACCCAGGGGGGCAATGAGCAGTTCTTC. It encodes CASSRTTQGGNEQFF.